Presented here are 25 T cell receptor beta chains from one specimen sequenced in a study of a mutant IDH1 vaccine in newly diagnosed glioma. Time point here: baseline, week 1 (first vaccination visit). Treatment defined: pre-vaccination baseline after standard-of-care therapy. Data came from immunoSEQ multiplex PCR; TCRdb stores just in-frame clones and leaves some out. The sample holds approximately 70,000 clones, about four fifths seen once. This specimen consisted of PBMCs, obtained from a glioma patient treated with radiotherapy, temozolomide or both. The receptors shown here come from a man in his fifties or sixties with glioma.

The V call is TRBV9, the J call TRBJ2-5; 9 bases are a match to TRBD2. Germline CDR1 SGDLS, CDR2 YYNGEE. This CDR3 region has 15 residues. V was pared by 4 bases and J by 3 bases, with 7 bases of the junction left unmatched. Here the CDR3 DNA reads TGTGCCAGCAGCCCCTCGGCGGGGGGGAAAGAGACCCAGTACTTC. This encodes CASSPSAGGKETQYF.

The chain combines TRBV5-6 with TRBJ2-3; TRBD2 matches at 7 bases. The V gene end was trimmed by 3 bases and the J gene end by 0 bases; junction bases not matched to a gene: 13. CDR3 length: 18 residues. Germline lookup yields CDR1 SGHDT and CDR2 YYEEEE. The CDR3 sequence: CASSSLNIGGGSTDTQYF. CDR3 bases: TGTGCCAGCAGCTCCTTGAATATTGGCGGGGGTAGCACAGATACGCAGTATTTT.

This chain uses TRBV15 with TRBJ1-4; D gene uncertain. This CDR3 comprises 14 residues. V was cut by 1 base and J by 8 bases, with 11 bases left in between. The germline V gene encodes CDR1 LNHNV and CDR2 YYDKDF (reference sequence). The CDR3 DNA follows: TGTGCCACCAGCAGAGCCAATGATTTCGAAAAACTGTTTTTT. This translates into CATSRANDFEKLFF.

V gene TRBV10-3 combines with J gene TRBJ1-2; TRBD1 matches at 7 bases. Germline V gene sequence: CDR1 ENHRY, CDR2 SYGVKD. The junction had 3 bases not matched to a gene; V was cut back by 6 bases and J by 2 bases. This CDR3 has 13 amino acids. CDR3 loop: CAIRGGGNYGYTF. In DNA, the CDR3 is TGTGCCATCAGAGGAGGGGGCAACTATGGCTACACCTTC.

The chain uses TRBV2 and TRBJ2-7; TRBD2 agrees at 7 bases. J was trimmed by 5 bases and V by 6 bases; bases with no gene match: 4. This CDR3 is 12 amino acids long. Germline CDR1 and CDR2: SNHLY and FYNNEI. CDR3 in amino acids: CASSPAGDEQYF. CDR3 coding DNA: TGTGCCAGCAGCCCCGCGGGGGACGAGCAGTACTTC.

This clone has just a few counts. This chain links TRBV20-1 with TRBJ2-5; no definite D call. Germline V lookup: CDR1 DFQATT, CDR2 SNEGSKA (reference sequence). V lost 5 bases and J lost 5, with 6 bases in between. This CDR3 spans 10 amino acids. The CDR3 reads CSAEMETQYF. The CDR3 coding sequence is TGCAGTGCTGAGATGGAGACCCAGTACTTC.

The V and J genes are TRBV30 and TRBJ2-3; the D is unclear. Trimming left V 4 bases short and J 1 base short, with 15 bases between. The CDR3 covers 15 residues. The V gene's germline CDR1 is GTSNPN and CDR2 SVGIG (reference sequence). CDR3 DNA: TGTGCCTGGAAAAAAACCCTTGGGGGCACAGATACGCAGTATTTT. It translates to CAWKKTLGGTDTQYF.

This chain links TRBV19 with TRBJ1-2; TRBD1 aligns across 7 bases. The germline gives CDR1 LNHDA, CDR2 SQIVND (reference sequence). The CDR3 loop spans 14 amino acids. J was trimmed by 3 bases and V by 6 bases; bases with no gene match: 7. DNA for the CDR3: TGTGCCAGTAGAACCTCCCAGGGGGACTATGGCTACACCTTC. Protein: CASRTSQGDYGYTF.

The genes are TRBV29-1 and TRBJ1-5, with a tentative D call TRBD1 (6 bases). The CDR3 length is 12 residues. Germline CDR1 reads SQVTM; CDR2 reads ANQGSEA. Trimming removed 4 bases from V and 4 bases from J, with 8 bases in between. This CDR3 is CSVGGLNQPQHF. CDR3 nucleotides: TGCAGCGTTGGGGGGCTAAATCAGCCCCAGCATTTT.

The chain combines TRBV19 with TRBJ1-4; 7 bases align to TRBD1. The CDR3 runs 13 residues. After removal of 4 bases from V and 8 bases from J, the junction contained 4 bases not matched to a gene. Germline V lookup: CDR1 LNHDA, CDR2 SQIVND (reference sequence). The CDR3 loop reads CASSRRQGEKLFF. CDR3 coding DNA: TGTGCCAGTAGTAGACGACAGGGCGAAAAACTGTTTTTT.

The chain recombines TRBV19 with TRBJ2-3; D gene uncertain. V lost 3 bases and J lost 4, with 8 bases in between. This CDR3 spans 13 amino acids. Germline V gives CDR1 LNHDA, CDR2 SQIVND (reference sequence). CDR3: CASSIGSPDTQYF. The CDR3 nucleotides read TGTGCCAGTAGTATCGGCAGCCCAGATACGCAGTATTTT.

V is TRBV5-4 and J is TRBJ2-1; 9 bases map to TRBD1. Germline lookup yields CDR1 SGHNT and CDR2 YYREEE (reference sequence). Unmatched junction bases numbered 2, after V lost 2 bases and J lost 5 bases. This CDR3 region has 14 residues. CDR3 DNA: TGTGCCAGCAGCTTCTGGACAGGGGACAATGAGCAGTTCTTC. Translation: CASSFWTGDNEQFF.

This clone has ten or more counts. The chain recombines TRBV14 with TRBJ2-4; 9 nucleotides line up with TRBD1. CDR1 is SGHDN, CDR2 FVKESK, per germline. The trim removed 4 bases at V and 8 bases at J, leaving 6 bases unmatched. The CDR3 is 14 residues long. This CDR3 is CASSPHRGPDIQYF. The CDR3 DNA reads as TGTGCCAGCAGCCCTCACAGGGGGCCGGACATTCAGTACTTC.

The chain couples TRBV9 to TRBJ2-7; D gene unclear. This CDR3 is 15 amino acids long. CDR1 SGDLS and CDR2 YYNGEE come from the germline V gene. V shed 0 bases and J shed 2 bases, with 12 bases lying between them. The CDR3 DNA follows: TGTGCCAGCAGCGTAGATGGGTCGGTTCCCTACGAGCAGTACTTC. It specifies CASSVDGSVPYEQYF.

The rearrangement joins TRBV7-2 to TRBJ2-7, with D possibly matching TRBD1 (5 bases). CDR1 and CDR2 (germline): SGHTA, FQGNSA. CDR3 size: 15 residues. The ends were cut back, 0 bases at V and 0 bases at J, with 9 bases in the middle. CDR3 amino acids: CASSLAATDSYEQYF. The CDR3 DNA follows: TGTGCCAGCAGCTTAGCGGCGACAGACTCCTACGAGCAGTACTTC.

The chain employs TRBV29-1 and TRBJ1-1; possible D gene TRBD1, 5 bases. This CDR3 region has 12 residues. With 6 bases removed from V and 1 base from J, the gap between germline ends came to 9 bases. CDR1 is SQVTM, CDR2 ANQGSEA, per germline. The CDR3 nucleotides are TGCAGCGTGGGGGGAGAGAACACTGAAGCTTTCTTT. This sequence encodes CSVGGENTEAFF.

The chain uses TRBV30 and TRBJ2-1; TRBD1 matches 8 bases. CDR1 GTSNPN and CDR2 SVGIG come from the germline V gene (reference sequence). The CDR3 spans 14 residues. V shed 5 bases, J shed 15 bases, and the junction held 18 bases outside the gene matches. The CDR3 sequence is CAWGHLDRDFIRFF. CDR3 bases: TGTGCCTGGGGACATTTGGACAGGGACTTCATCAGGTTCTTC.

V and J are TRBV18 and TRBJ2-7; D assignment may be TRBD1 or TRBD2 (6 bases each). The CDR3 has 16 amino acids. V was trimmed by 6 bases and J by 3 bases, leaving 21 bases between them. Germline CDR1 KGHSH, CDR2 LQKENI. CDR3 loop: CASSERGRQDYYEQYF. The DNA of the CDR3 is TGTGCCAGCTCGGAAAGAGGGCGACAGGACTACTACGAGCAGTACTTC.

This sequence joins TRBV19 and TRBJ1-2; 8 bases line up with TRBD1. This CDR3 spans 14 amino acids. Germline assignment: CDR1 LNHDA and CDR2 SQIVND (reference sequence). Losses at the gene ends were 6 bases for V and 8 bases for J; bases not matched to a gene: 11. The CDR3 coding sequence is TGTGCCAGTAGCGCCCAGGGGGCAGTTTTAGGCTACACCTTC. The encoded protein is CASSAQGAVLGYTF.

This rearrangement joins TRBV4-3 to TRBJ1-3; D ambiguous. This CDR3 contains 17 residues. The germline CDR1 and CDR2 sequences are LGHNA and YSLEER. V was trimmed by 2 bases and J by 0 bases, leaving 14 bases between them. CDR3 bases: TGCGCCAGCAGCCAATCGTTAGGAACGGGCTCTGGAAACACCATATATTTT. Its translation: CASSQSLGTGSGNTIYF.

This rearrangement joins TRBV2 to TRBJ1-4; D remains ambiguous. The CDR3 length is 16 residues. Germline loops: CDR1 SNHLY, CDR2 FYNNEI. Trimming stripped 1 base from V and 3 bases from J, with 12 bases between. The CDR3 loop is CASSEGSARANEKLFF. The CDR3 coding sequence is TGTGCCAGCAGTGAAGGAAGCGCGCGGGCTAATGAAAAACTGTTTTTT. The full variable domain, its missing parts supplied by reference TRBV2 and TRBJ1-4, is EPEVTQTPSHQVTQMGQEVILRCVPISNHLYFYWYRQILGQKVEFLVSFYNNEISEKSEIFDDQFSVERPDGSNFTLKIRSTKLEDSAMYFCASSEGSARANEKLFFGSGTQLSVL.

V and J are TRBV19 and TRBJ1-2; 8 bases fit TRBD1. This CDR3 is built from 15 residues. CDR1 is LNHDA and CDR2 is SQIVND in the germline V gene (reference sequence). J gave up 4 bases and V 9 bases, and 13 bases lay outside the gene matches. CDR3 nucleotides: TGTGCCAGCAACCCCCGGGGACAGGAACCCTATGGCTACACCTTC. It specifies CASNPRGQEPYGYTF.

V is TRBV6-1 and J is TRBJ1-4; tentative D call: TRBD1 (5 bases). CDR3 length equals 14 residues. Trimming left V 1 base short and J 8 bases short, with 11 bases between. From germline, CDR1 is MNHNS and CDR2 SASEGT. The CDR3 protein is CASSEVQAVEKLFF. The CDR3 DNA sequence: TGTGCCAGCAGTGAAGTACAGGCTGTAGAAAAACTGTTTTTT.

The chain is built from TRBV4-1 and TRBJ2-7; D unclear. The V and J ends lost 1 base and 4 bases respectively, with 14 bases between them. The CDR3 sequence is 15 residues long. The germline V gene encodes CDR1 MGHRA and CDR2 YSYEKL. As DNA, the CDR3 is TGCGCCAGCAGCCAAGCCTTGGGAAACGCTTACGAGCAGTACTTC. It specifies CASSQALGNAYEQYF.

V gene TRBV27 combines with J gene TRBJ1-1; 7 bases fit TRBD1. This CDR3 contains 14 residues. After removal of 4 bases from V and 5 bases from J, the junction contained 7 bases not matched to a gene. Germline loops: CDR1 MNHEY, CDR2 SMNVEV (reference sequence). The CDR3 region has the DNA TGTGCCAGCAGTTGGACAGGAGTGAGTACTGAAGCTTTCTTT. Its translation is CASSWTGVSTEAFF.